The 11 T cell receptor beta chains below come from one sample, sequenced in a study of T cell responses to AZD1222 COVID-19 vaccine. TCRdb keeps only in-frame clones here, not all; method: immunoSEQ multiplex PCR. Of some 200,000 clones listed, roughly 91% were seen once; the top ten hold less than 1.2%. The input for sequencing was peripheral blood, taken on day 0 of MenACWY control vaccination. Source of these receptors: an adult in good health.

The rearrangement uses TRBV19 and TRBJ2-3; 10 nucleotides align to TRBD1. Germline values: CDR1 LNHDA, CDR2 SQIVND (reference sequence). V trimming: 9 bases; J trimming: 1 base; junction bases outside the gene matches: 7. The CDR3 has 15 residues. CDR3: CASDRGQSGTDTQYF. The CDR3 DNA follows: TGTGCCAGCGACAGGGGGCAGTCGGGCACAGATACGCAGTATTTT.

The V and J genes are TRBV7-2 and TRBJ1-2; 8 positions match TRBD1. The CDR3 runs to 15 residues. Germline V gives CDR1 SGHTA, CDR2 FQGNSA. V dropped 3 bases and J dropped 7; count of bases not matched to a gene: 10. DNA for the CDR3: TGTGCCAGCAGCTTCGATGTGGGACAGGAAGCTGGCTACACCTTC. It encodes CASSFDVGQEAGYTF. The whole variable domain, remainder taken from reference TRBV7-2 and TRBJ1-2, is GAGVSQSPSNKVTEKGKDVELRCDPISGHTALYWYRQSLGQGLEFLIYFQGNSAPDKSGLPSDRFSAERTGGSVSTLTIQRTQQEDSAVYLCASSFDVGQEAGYTFGSGTRLTVV.

The chain couples TRBV19 to TRBJ1-1; D remains unclear. The CDR3 contains 14 residues. Trimming stripped 0 bases from V and 5 bases from J, with 10 bases between. Looked up from germline, CDR1 is LNHDA and CDR2 is SQIVND (reference sequence). The CDR3 loop reads CASSIDRSKTEAFF. The CDR3 coding sequence is TGTGCCAGTAGTATAGATCGAAGCAAGACTGAAGCTTTCTTT.

V gene TRBV5-6 combines with J gene TRBJ1-1; 10 bases are a match to TRBD1. J lost 7 bases, V lost 5 bases, and 11 bases had no gene match. This CDR3 spans 15 amino acids. The germline V gene encodes CDR1 SGHDT and CDR2 YYEEEE. CDR3: CASSTMDRGLGEAFF. DNA for the CDR3: TGTGCCAGCAGTACGATGGACAGGGGGTTAGGTGAAGCTTTCTTT.

The CDR3 DNA follows: TGTGCCAGCAGCCCAACAGGGCACCGGGGCACTAATGAAAAACTGTTTTTT. Residues: CASSPTGHRGTNEKLFF. The V call is TRBV7-2, the J call TRBJ1-4; D is perhaps TRBD1 (6 bases). From germline, CDR1 is SGHTA and CDR2 FQGNSA. The CDR3 has 17 amino acids. The ends were cut back, 5 bases at V and 2 bases at J, with 18 bases in the middle.

The chain joins TRBV7-8 to TRBJ1-1; 7 bases map to TRBD1. Germline assignment: CDR1 SGHVS and CDR2 FQNEAQ. V lost 6 bases, J lost 4 bases, and 11 bases stayed unmatched. CDR3 length: 15 amino acids. The CDR3 loop reads CASRGTGVLGTEAFF. The DNA for the CDR3 is TGTGCCAGCAGGGGAACAGGGGTACTGGGCACTGAAGCTTTCTTT. The full variable domain, its missing parts supplied by reference TRBV7-8 and TRBJ1-1, is GAGVSQSPRYKVAKRGQDVALRCDPISGHVSLFWYQQALGQGPEFLTYFQNEAQLDKSGLPSDRFFAERPEGSVSTLKIQRTQQEDSAVYLCASRGTGVLGTEAFFGQGTRLTVV.

V and J are TRBV5-1 and TRBJ1-2; D unresolved. V was trimmed by 0 bases and J by 2 bases, leaving 11 bases between them. The CDR3 spans 15 residues. CDR1 is SGHRS, CDR2 YFSETQ, per germline. The CDR3, as DNA: TGCGCCAGCAGCTTGGCGCCAGACGTAAACTATGGCTACACCTTC. Residues: CASSLAPDVNYGYTF.

The table lists this clone with a count of one. V gene TRBV18 combines with J gene TRBJ2-5, with D possibly TRBD1 on 6 matching bases. With 3 bases removed from V and 4 bases from J, the gap between germline ends came to 9 bases. The CDR3 totals 13 residues. Germline V gene sequence: CDR1 KGHSH, CDR2 LQKENI. CDR3 in amino acids: CASSPGHGETQYF. CDR3 DNA: TGTGCCAGCTCACCGGGACATGGAGAGACCCAGTACTTC.

This chain uses TRBV6-5 with TRBJ2-3; TRBD1 aligns across 7 bases. V gave up 6 bases and J gave up 1 base; unmatched junction bases: 7. The germline V gene encodes CDR1 MNHEY and CDR2 SVGAGI. The length of the CDR3 is 15 residues. The CDR3 region has the DNA TGTGCCAGCAGGGGACAGCAAGGGGGCACAGATACGCAGTATTTT. The encoded protein is CASRGQQGGTDTQYF.

J is TRBJ1-6 and V is TRBV12-3 or TRBV12-4, with D possibly being TRBD1 (6 bases). CDR3 length: 13 amino acids. V was clipped by 8 bases and J by 4 bases, with 9 bases between them. CDR3 in amino acids: CASRQDYNSPLHF. CDR3 nucleotides: TGTGCCAGCCGACAGGATTATAATTCACCCCTCCACTTT.

The V gene is TRBV5-1, the J gene TRBJ2-3; 8 nucleotides align to TRBD1. With 7 bases clipped from V and 2 bases from J, the junction kept 15 bases outside the gene matches. CDR3 length: 17 residues. Germline CDR1 SGHRS, CDR2 YFSETQ. CDR3 DNA: TGCGCCAGCCGAGTAGAACAGGGGGTTATCATCACAGATACGCAGTATTTT. As protein: CASRVEQGVIITDTQYF.